The subject of this entry is one T cell receptor (beta chain). Profiling relied on immunoSEQ multiplex PCR, and the TCRdb table lists in-frame clones only, not all of them. The sample shows under 1,900,000 clones, less than 99% of them seen only once. The sample originates from a study of shared clonotypes between healthy human individuals. The germline gives CDR1 GTSNPN, CDR2 SVGIG (reference sequence). The CDR3 has 13 amino acids. J lost 1 base, V lost 5 bases, and 4 bases had no gene match. Every one of the donors was a Caucasian adult that lived in Nashville, Tennessee. The chain employs TRBV30 and TRBJ2-5, with TRBD1 matching over 7 bases. The source material was naive CD4+ T cells sorted from blood. Subset of the sample: CD45RA+ positively selected. This sequence was found in a man aged 25-45 years in good health. DNA of the CDR3: TGTGCCTGGGGGGCAGGGGGCCAAGAGACCCAGTACTTC. As protein: CAWGAGGQETQYF.